One and the same sample provided the 3 T cell receptor beta chains below, sequenced in a study of Ad26.COV2.S vaccination and SARS-CoV-2 variants. The treatment was: approximately 18 received Ad26.COV2.S at low or high dose, single or two shots; a few received placebo; per-sample allocation not given. At day 63 after the first vaccine or placebo injection, samples were drawn. Clones were read by immunoSEQ multiplex PCR, and TCRdb kept only the in-frame ones, dropping some. This table has 200,000 to 300,000 clones, roughly 90% appearing once. Material: peripheral blood, obtained in a trial of Ad26.COV2.S vaccine versus placebo. Every receptor here comes from a person aged 18-60 years who received the Ad26.COV2.S COVID-19 vaccine or a placebo.

The chain is built from TRBV4-2 and TRBJ2-2; TRBD2 aligns across 15 bases. The CDR3 runs to 18 residues. The germline V gene has CDR1 LGHNA and CDR2 YNFKEQ. The V and J ends lost 0 bases and 4 bases, in that order; junction bases with no gene match: 3. CDR3 sequence (DNA): TGTGCCAGCAGCCAAGATTTGGGACTAGCGGGGGGCACCGGGGAGCTGTTTTTT. Amino acids: CASSQDLGLAGGTGELFF.

This clone has only one observation. This chain uses TRBV27 with TRBJ1-4; 8 nucleotides match TRBD1. The CDR3 runs to 17 residues. Unmatched junction bases numbered 8, after V lost 5 bases and J lost 0 bases. Germline CDR1 reads MNHEY; CDR2 reads SMNVEV (reference sequence). CDR3 nucleotides: TGTGCCAGCAGTCCCCGACAGGGGCCCGCAACTAATGAAAAACTGTTTTTT. This gives the protein CASSPRQGPATNEKLFF.

The CDR3 DNA sequence: TGTGCCATCACCTCTGGGGCCAACGTCCTGACTTTC. Encoded protein: CAITSGANVLTF. The chain links TRBV6-6 to TRBJ2-6; D gene uncertain. This CDR3 spans 12 amino acids. Germline V gene lookup returns CDR1 MNHNY and CDR2 SVGAGI (reference sequence). V lost 10 bases and J 0 bases, leaving 4 bases between the germline ends.